This is a list of T cell receptor beta chains from one sample in a study of T cell responses to AZD1222 COVID-19 vaccine. TCRdb's table, derived via immunoSEQ multiplex PCR, lists solely in-frame clones and lacks some. The table has under 95,000 clones, approximately 88% seen once. This sample comprised peripheral blood, obtained on day 0 of AZD1222 vaccination. The origin of the receptors is an adult in good health. CDR3s include the opening cysteine and the closing phenylalanine or tryptophan. The D gene is left open where the match is weak. Clone size is stated in some rows and not others, as once, few, many or a class when expanded.

CDR3aa | CDR3nt | d_gene | abundance | j_gene | v_gene
CASSYGYTIYF | TGTGCCAGCAGTTATGGGTACACCATATATTTT | . | . | TRBJ1-3 | TRBV6-5
CASSLGGVSTEAFF | TGTGCCAGCAGCTTAGGCGGGGTATCCACTGAAGCTTTCTTT | . | . | TRBJ1-1 | TRBV7-8
CAISGLGQGIGAFF | TGTGCCATCAGTGGATTAGGACAGGGGATCGGAGCTTTCTTT | TRBD1 | . | TRBJ1-1 | TRBV10-3
CASSGDRSYGYTF | TGTGCCAGCAGTGGAGACAGGTCCTATGGCTACACCTTC | . | . | TRBJ1-2 | TRBV12-3/TRBV12-4
CASSGRWGATNEKLFF | TGTGCCAGCAGTGGGAGATGGGGCGCAACTAATGAAAAACTGTTTTTT | . | . | TRBJ1-4 | TRBV2
CASSSRTGGTYEQYF | TGTGCCAGCAGTTCAAGGACAGGGGGGACCTACGAGCAGTACTTC | TRBD1 | . | TRBJ2-7 | TRBV27
CASRQGQGNSPLHF | TGTGCCAGCAGACAAGGACAGGGGAATTCACCCCTCCACTTT | TRBD1 | . | TRBJ1-6 | TRBV25-1
CASSSTRNPNTGELFF | TGTGCCAGCAGCTCGACCCGTAACCCGAACACCGGGGAGCTGTTTTTT | . | . | TRBJ2-2 | TRBV7-3
CASSLEPGNSGNTIYF | TGTGCCAGCAGCTTGGAACCTGGGAACTCTGGAAACACCATATATTTT | . | . | TRBJ1-3 | TRBV5-5
CASSLPGQGTDYGYTF | TGTGCCAGCAGTCTACCGGGACAGGGAACGGACTATGGCTACACCTTC | TRBD1 | . | TRBJ1-2 | TRBV28
CASYLAGVYNEQFF | TGTGCCAGTTATCTAGCGGGAGTGTACAATGAGCAGTTCTTC | TRBD2 | . | TRBJ2-1 | TRBV7-9
CASSQGTGINNSPLHF | TGTGCCAGCAGCCAAGGAACAGGGATTAATAATTCACCCCTCCACTTT | . | . | TRBJ1-6 | TRBV3-1/TRBV3-2
CASSIGQGANYGYTF | TGTGCCAGCAGTATTGGACAGGGGGCTAACTATGGCTACACCTTC | TRBD1 | few | TRBJ1-2 | TRBV2
CAWSVQGGNTIYF | TGTGCCTGGAGTGTACAGGGTGGAAACACCATATATTTT | . | . | TRBJ1-3 | TRBV30
CASSEAGQYYNEQFF | TGTGCCAGCAGTGAAGCCGGGCAATACTACAATGAGCAGTTCTTC | . | . | TRBJ2-1 | TRBV2
CASSLDGTSGLRIF | TGTGCCAGCAGCTTAGACGGGACTAGCGGGTTAAGGATCTTC | TRBD2 | . | TRBJ2-1 | TRBV7-2
CASSLARSNQPQHF | TGTGCCAGCAGCTTAGCCAGGAGCAATCAGCCCCAGCATTTT | . | . | TRBJ1-5 | TRBV7-9
CASSQQDSGNTIYF | TGTGCCAGCAGCCAACAGGACTCTGGAAACACCATATATTTT | . | . | TRBJ1-3 | TRBV7-8
CASSLVVEKLFF | TGTGCCAGCAGTTTGGTAGTTGAAAAACTGTTTTTT | . | few | TRBJ1-4 | TRBV12-3/TRBV12-4
CASSYSARGYNEKLFF | TGTGCCAGCAGTTACTCCGCCAGGGGGTATAATGAAAAACTGTTTTTT | TRBD1 | . | TRBJ1-4 | TRBV6-8
CASSFPHSNQPQHF | TGTGCCAGCAGCTTCCCTCATAGCAATCAGCCCCAGCATTTT | . | . | TRBJ1-5 | TRBV7-8
CASSAVESKTQYF | TGTGCCAGCAGTGCTGTGGAAAGCAAGACCCAGTACTTC | . | . | TRBJ2-5 | TRBV2
CASEEQGHSSYNEQFF | TGCGCCAGCGAGGAACAGGGCCATTCCTCCTACAATGAGCAGTTCTTC | . | . | TRBJ2-1 | TRBV5-1
CASRKVAPSSYNEQFF | TGTGCCAGCAGGAAGGTAGCTCCGAGCTCCTACAATGAGCAGTTCTTC | . | . | TRBJ2-1 | TRBV7-9
CASSEMRSGNTIYF | TGCGCCAGCAGTGAGATGCGCTCTGGAAACACCATATATTTT | . | once | TRBJ1-3 | TRBV10-1
CASRNRGRTDTQYF | TGTGCCAGTCGCAACAGGGGGAGGACAGATACGCAGTATTTT | TRBD1 | . | TRBJ2-3 | TRBV19
CASSYQGGTGELFF | TGCGCCAGCAGCTATCAGGGGGGCACCGGGGAGCTGTTTTTT | . | . | TRBJ2-2 | TRBV5-1
CASSFPGTGVTDTQYF | TGCGCCAGCAGCTTCCCCGGGACAGGGGTCACAGATACGCAGTATTTT | TRBD1 | . | TRBJ2-3 | TRBV5-1
CASSVGEWTDTQYF | TGTGCCAGCAGTGTGGGGGAGTGGACAGATACGCAGTATTTT | . | once | TRBJ2-3 | TRBV2
CASSQDDRAEQYF | TGTGCCAGCAGCCAAGATGACAGGGCCGAGCAGTACTTC | TRBD1 | . | TRBJ2-7 | TRBV3-1/TRBV3-2
CSVAGGQPEAFF | TGCAGCGTTGCAGGTGGTCAGCCCGAAGCTTTCTTT | . | . | TRBJ1-1 | TRBV29-1
CASSQGTDSNQPQHF | TGCGCCAGCAGCCAAGGGACAGATAGCAATCAGCCCCAGCATTTT | . | once | TRBJ1-5 | TRBV4-1
CASSPFLLGASNTIYF | TGTGCCAGCAGCCCCTTTTTACTGGGAGCTTCAAACACCATATATTTT | . | few | TRBJ1-3 | TRBV11-2
CASSLGGTGSGELFF | TGTGCCAGCAGCTTAGGCGGGACAGGGTCCGGGGAGCTGTTTTTT | TRBD1 | few | TRBJ2-2 | TRBV7-6